This entry describes one T cell receptor (beta chain). Antigen unknown. V lost 5 bases, J lost 4 bases, and 6 bases stayed unmatched. CDR3 length: 14 amino acids. CDR1 and CDR2 from the germline V gene are SEHNR and FQNEAQ (reference sequence). This sample stems from a study of cytotoxic CD8 clonotypes in ibrutinib-treated CLL. About the research overall: Responses comprised 24 partial and 2 complete; at median about 68 months, roughly 14 remained remitted and approximately 12 progressed. Study results and limitations: Higher clonality was seen at ibrutinib response and a return toward baseline at progression. Lymph node repertoires were not studied, and sampling times were unmatched.

Depth targeted 1 in 200,000 to 1 in 1 million T cells, averaging 10x coverage per clonotype. Clones were read by immunoSEQ multiplex PCR, and TCRdb kept only the in-frame ones, dropping some. The table records about 130,000 clones, 79% of them present only once. The V gene is TRBV7-9, the J gene TRBJ2-7; TRBD1 matches 9 bases. Source: PBMCs, taken after 12 months of ibrutinib treatment. The receptor comes from a human donor with chronic lymphocytic leukemia. CDR3 region: CASSPPGQGYEQYF. The CDR3 DNA is TGTGCCAGCAGCCCTCCGGGACAGGGTTACGAGCAGTACTTC.